The 20 T cell receptor beta chains presented below share a single source sample, sequenced in a study of blood T cell repertoires in COVID-19. The method was immunoSEQ multiplex PCR; TCRdb's version includes in-frame clones alone and lacks a portion of them. The repertoire consists of approximately 120,000 clones, with around 74% occurring once and the leading ten covering over 5.5%. The sequencing input was peripheral blood. These receptor sequences come from an elderly man with COVID-19, enrolled during active disease.

The chain employs TRBV10-2 and TRBJ2-5, with D perhaps TRBD2 (5 bases). In germline, CDR1 is WSHSY, CDR2 SAAADI. Trimming took off 6 bases at V and 2 bases at J, with 16 bases between the two ends. This CDR3 contains 15 residues. The chain's CDR3 is CASRVRAPGQETQYF. In DNA form, the CDR3 reads TGCGCCAGCAGGGTGAGGGCCCCGGGACAAGAGACCCAGTACTTC.

The chain carries TRBV6-5 and TRBJ2-3; weak D call: TRBD1 (6 bases). Trimming shortened V by 6 bases and J by 2 bases, and 12 bases separated the two germline ends. This CDR3 has 14 amino acids. The germline V gene encodes CDR1 MNHEY and CDR2 SVGAGI. CDR3 sequence: CASRLGQITDTQYF. CDR3 coding DNA: TGTGCCAGCAGGCTCGGACAGATCACAGATACGCAGTATTTT.

The J gene is TRBJ1-6, the V gene TRBV10-3; D might be TRBD1 (5 bases). CDR3 length equals 16 residues. V lost 0 bases and J lost 7, with 13 bases in between. In germline, CDR1 is ENHRY, CDR2 SYGVKD. CDR3 in amino acids: CAISESPGRKNSPLHF. The CDR3 nucleotides are TGTGCCATCAGTGAGTCGCCAGGGCGGAAAAATTCACCCCTCCACTTT.

This chain connects TRBV28 to TRBJ2-2, with 8 bases matching TRBD2. Per germline, CDR1 MDHEN and CDR2 SYDVKM. This CDR3 has 16 residues. V was pared by 2 bases and J by 1 base, with 3 bases of the junction left unmatched. The CDR3 reads CASSLRTSQNTGELFF. The CDR3 region has the DNA TGTGCCAGCAGTTTACGGACTAGCCAGAACACCGGGGAGCTGTTTTTT.

The V gene is TRBV30, the J gene TRBJ2-7; D is perhaps TRBD2 (6 bases). V was trimmed by 2 bases and J by 7 bases, leaving 15 bases between them. This CDR3 is 13 amino acids long. Germline V CDR1 and CDR2: GTSNPN, SVGIG (reference sequence). CDR3 DNA sequence: TGTGCCTGGAGTAAGGGACTGGGGGTGGAGCAGTACTTC. Its translation: CAWSKGLGVEQYF.

J is TRBJ2-1 and V is TRBV19; TRBD2 matches at 7 bases. The V segment lost 5 bases and the J segment 0 bases; nucleotides outside the gene matches: 13. This CDR3 region has 18 residues. Germline CDR1 LNHDA, CDR2 SQIVND (reference sequence). CDR3 residues: CASSLWGGARSSYNEQFF. Written as DNA, the CDR3 is TGTGCCAGTAGTTTATGGGGGGGAGCACGTTCCTCCTACAATGAGCAGTTCTTC.

This clone turned up a few times. The chain employs TRBV19 and TRBJ2-1; D perhaps matches TRBD2 (6 bases). Per germline, CDR1 LNHDA and CDR2 SQIVND (reference sequence). The V gene lost 4 bases and the J gene lost 4 bases, with 8 bases spanning the gap. CDR3 length: 13 residues. The CDR3 region has the DNA TGTGCCAGTAGTAGGGACTCGTACAATGAGCAGTTCTTC. The encoded protein is CASSRDSYNEQFF.

V is TRBV2 and J is TRBJ2-3, with 11 bases matching TRBD2. Unmatched junction bases numbered 13, after V lost 1 base and J lost 1 base. Germline CDR1 SNHLY, CDR2 FYNNEI. CDR3 length: 20 residues. The CDR3 is CASSEVTSGGLLIGTDTQYF. For the CDR3, the DNA is TGTGCCAGCAGTGAAGTAACTAGCGGGGGTCTCCTAATCGGCACAGATACGCAGTATTTT.

The chain combines TRBV5-4 with TRBJ2-3; no reliable D call. CDR3 size: 13 residues. V was clipped by 0 bases and J by 6 bases, with 8 bases between them. The germline V gene has CDR1 SGHNT and CDR2 YYREEE (reference sequence). CDR3 sequence reads: CASSLESGDTQYF. CDR3 nucleotide sequence: TGTGCCAGCAGCTTGGAATCCGGGGATACGCAGTATTTT.

This clone was recorded a few times. CDR3 DNA sequence: TGTGCCAGTAGTCCCCCGGACTTGATTAATGAGCAGTTCTTC. The encoded protein is CASSPPDLINEQFF. The V gene is TRBV19, the J gene TRBJ2-1; a possible D gene is TRBD2 (5 bases). V lost 5 bases, J lost 7 bases, and 15 bases lay in between. CDR1 is LNHDA, CDR2 SQIVND, per germline (reference sequence). The CDR3 loop spans 14 amino acids.

The V call is TRBV3-1 (or the pseudogene TRBV3-2), the J call TRBJ1-6; D is possibly TRBD1 (5 bases). V dropped 1 base and J dropped 6 bases, with 10 bases sitting between them. CDR1 and CDR2 from the germline V gene are LGHDT and YNNKEL (reference sequence). The CDR3 has 15 residues. The CDR3 sequence: CASSQVAGVNSPLHF. The CDR3 region has the DNA TGTGCCAGCAGCCAAGTGGCGGGGGTTAATTCACCCCTCCACTTT.

In this sample, this clone turned up once. The rearrangement joins TRBV25-1 to TRBJ1-1; TRBD1 might be the D (6 bases). CDR1 and CDR2 from the germline V gene are MGHDK and SYGVNS. The length of the CDR3 is 14 residues. The ends were cut back, 4 bases at V and 4 bases at J, with 13 bases in the middle. The CDR3 nucleotides are TGTGCCAGCAGTGCGCCCAGGGGAAGCACTGAAGCTTTCTTT. Translated, it gives CASSAPRGSTEAFF.

The chain combines TRBV18 with TRBJ2-5; 8 nucleotides align to TRBD2. This CDR3 is built from 15 residues. Germline loops: CDR1 KGHSH, CDR2 LQKENI. V lost 0 bases, J lost 5 bases, and 5 bases stayed unmatched. The CDR3 reads CASSPPGGARETQYF. CDR3 DNA sequence: TGTGCCAGCTCACCACCCGGGGGGGCGCGTGAGACCCAGTACTTC.

The chain couples TRBV28 to TRBJ2-5, with TRBD1 matching over 7 bases. Germline V gives CDR1 MDHEN, CDR2 SYDVKM. J was trimmed by 6 bases and V by 7 bases; bases with no gene match: 5. This CDR3 spans 12 amino acids. Here the CDR3 reads CASTGTVKTQYF. CDR3 nucleotide sequence: TGTGCCAGCACCGGGACAGTGAAGACCCAGTACTTC.

This CDR3 is CARSLSGLAGGSSVSYPSTDTQYF. The DNA for the CDR3 is TGTGCCAGAAGCCTGTCGGGACTAGCGGGAGGTTCCTCGGTCTCGTATCCCTCCACAGATACGCAGTATTTT. V gene TRBV5-3 combines with J gene TRBJ2-3, with 15 bases matching TRBD2. TRBV5-3 is an ORF; its function is uncertain. This CDR3 has 24 amino acids. V lost 4 bases and J lost 2; bases outside the gene matches: 26.

This clone was seen a single time. V usage is TRBV28 and J usage is TRBJ2-7; 14 nucleotides agree with TRBD2. The V gene end was trimmed by 1 base and the J gene end by 1 base; junction bases not matched to a gene: 3. The CDR3 sequence is 17 residues long. From germline, CDR1 is MDHEN and CDR2 SYDVKM. The CDR3 sequence: CASSLLGLAGASYEQYF. CDR3 in DNA: TGTGCCAGCAGTTTATTGGGACTAGCGGGAGCGTCCTACGAGCAGTACTTC.

The chain recombines TRBV11-2 with TRBJ2-3; tentative D call: TRBD2 (6 bases). The CDR3 extends over 14 amino acids. V was cut by 1 base and J by 5 bases, with 10 bases left in between. Germline V gene data show CDR1 as SGHAT and CDR2 as FQNNGV. CDR3 protein: CASSLAPGRDTQYF. The CDR3 DNA reads TGTGCCAGCAGCTTAGCCCCCGGGAGAGATACGCAGTATTTT.

The rearrangement uses TRBV12-3 or TRBV12-4 and TRBJ1-1; the D is unclear. Trimming removed 6 bases at V and 3 bases at J, with 5 bases between. The CDR3 is 11 amino acids. CDR3 sequence: CASSYYTEAFF. DNA of the CDR3: TGTGCCAGCAGCTACTACACTGAAGCTTTCTTT.

To note about this clone: Its ends do not fully match the called genes, so a read error is possible. V gene TRBV28 combines with J gene TRBJ1-5, with D perhaps matching TRBD1 (5 bases). Germline V gene sequence: CDR1 MDHEN, CDR2 SYDVKM. The CDR3 consists of 14 residues. CDR3 amino acids: CATGRGYSNQPQHF. CDR3 bases: TGCGCCACAGGACGAGGGTATAGCAATCAGCCCCAGCATTTT.

This sequence joins TRBV11-2 and TRBJ2-7, with D possibly TRBD2 on 6 matching bases. The V end lost 0 bases, the J end lost 1 base, and 10 bases lay between the germline ends. This CDR3 is 15 amino acids long. The germline V gene encodes CDR1 SGHAT and CDR2 FQNNGV. The chain's CDR3 is CASSLEASASYEQYF. The CDR3 nucleotides read TGTGCCAGCAGCTTAGAGGCTAGCGCGTCCTACGAGCAGTACTTC.